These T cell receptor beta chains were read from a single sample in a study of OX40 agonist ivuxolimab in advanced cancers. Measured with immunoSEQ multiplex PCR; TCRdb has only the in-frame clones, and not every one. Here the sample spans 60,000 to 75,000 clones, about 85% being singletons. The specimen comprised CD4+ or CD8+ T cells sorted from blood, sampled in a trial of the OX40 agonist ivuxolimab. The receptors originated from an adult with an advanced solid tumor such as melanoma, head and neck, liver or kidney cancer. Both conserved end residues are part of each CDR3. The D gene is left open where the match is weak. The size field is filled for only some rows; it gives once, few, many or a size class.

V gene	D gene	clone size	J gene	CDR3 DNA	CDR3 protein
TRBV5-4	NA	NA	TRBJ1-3	TGTGCCAGCAGCTTGAAAGGGGTCTCTGGAAACACCATATATTTT	CASSLKGVSGNTIYF
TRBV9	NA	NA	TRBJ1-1	TGTGCCAGCAGCGTAGGGCTACAGCCCACTGAAGCTTTCTTT	CASSVGLQPTEAFF
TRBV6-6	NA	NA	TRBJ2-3	TGTGCCGGCGGCGCGGGACAGCCCACAGATACGCAGTATTTT	CAGGAGQPTDTQYF
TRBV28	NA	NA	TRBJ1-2	TGTGCCAGCAGTTACCCGGAAAACTATGGCTACACCTTC	CASSYPENYGYTF
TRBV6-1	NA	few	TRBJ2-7	TGTGCCAGCAGGACCCAACAAAAGTACGAGCAGTACTTC	CASRTQQKYEQYF
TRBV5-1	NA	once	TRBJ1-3	TGCGCCAGCAGCCCAAACCTCCACGGCTCTGGAAACACCATATATTTT	CASSPNLHGSGNTIYF
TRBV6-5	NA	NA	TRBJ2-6	TGTGCCAGCAGTTACTCGGGGCCTGGGGCCAACGTCCTGACTTTC	CASSYSGPGANVLTF
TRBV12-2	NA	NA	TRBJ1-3	TGTGCAAGTCGCTTGGGGCCACAGAAGAGGATCTCTGGAAACACCATATATTTT	CASRLGPQKRISGNTIYF
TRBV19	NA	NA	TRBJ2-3	TGTGCCAGTAGAGGGAACGAAGATACGCAGTATTTT	CASRGNEDTQYF
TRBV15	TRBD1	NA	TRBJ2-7	TGTGCCACCAGCATTACACAGGGGGCAAGGTACGAGCAGTACTTC	CATSITQGARYEQYF
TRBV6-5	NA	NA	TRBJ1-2	TGTGCCAGCAGAACAGGGTCTGACTATGGCTACACCTTC	CASRTGSDYGYTF
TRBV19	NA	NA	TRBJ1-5	TGTGCCAGTAGTGACACGCAGCCCCAGCATTTT	CASSDTQPQHF
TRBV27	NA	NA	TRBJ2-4	TGTGCCAGCAGGACACCTCGCAAAAACATTCAGTACTTC	CASRTPRKNIQYF
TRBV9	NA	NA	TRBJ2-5	TGTGCCAGCAGCGTAGGCCCCGTGGAGACCCAGTACTTC	CASSVGPVETQYF
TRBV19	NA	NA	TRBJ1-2	TGTGCCAGTAGTGACGGCGGGACGTTTGACTATGGCTACACCTTC	CASSDGGTFDYGYTF
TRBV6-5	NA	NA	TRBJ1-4	TGTGCCAGCAGCAGAAGAGACAGATATGAAAAACTGTTTTTT	CASSRRDRYEKLFF
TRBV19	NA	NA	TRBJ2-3	TGTGCCAGTAGTAGACAGAGAGGCGAGGATACGCAGTATTTT	CASSRQRGEDTQYF
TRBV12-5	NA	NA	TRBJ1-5	TGTGCTAGTCGGGACGACAATCAGCCCCAGCATTTT	CASRDDNQPQHF
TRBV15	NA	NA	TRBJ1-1	TGTGCCACCAGCACCCAGTTCGGGAGGGAGAACACTGAAGCTTTCTTT	CATSTQFGRENTEAFF
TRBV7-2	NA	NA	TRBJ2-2	TGTGCCAGCAGCTTCACCGCCGGGGAGCTGTTTTTT	CASSFTAGELFF
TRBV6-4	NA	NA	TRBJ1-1	TGTGCCAGCAGTGACTCGAGCCGGGGGACTGAAGCTTTCTTT	CASSDSSRGTEAFF